A single T cell receptor beta chain is shown here with its context. Its matching antigen is unknown. The data were taken from a study of T-cell memory formation after mild COVID-19. Study-wide results and limits: Prior to infection, memory already included some responding clones, suggesting cross-reactive memory joined.

V was trimmed by 5 bases and J by 1 base, leaving 9 bases between them. The CDR3 totals 13 residues. One entry per CDR3 protein results from TCRdb running MiXCR on the 5' RACE reads. Of roughly 100,000 distinct CDR3 sequences in the sample, 9.5% to 15% were seen once. This clonotype was sampled from an adult woman who had mild COVID-19 (a few samples of this study predate the infection). Cell type and time point are not known. V is TRBV12-3 or TRBV12-4 and J is TRBJ2-7; no definite D call. Sequenced material: PBMCs or a T cell subset sorted from them (not recorded which). CDR3 amino acids: CASSRHPSYEQYF. The CDR3 DNA sequence: TGTGCCAGCAGTCGGCACCCTTCCTACGAGCAGTACTTC.